Reported below is one TCR beta chain. Its antigen is unidentified. The CDR3 covers 16 residues. V lost 0 bases and J 4 bases, leaving 11 bases between the germline ends. CDR1 and CDR2 (germline): SGHRS, YFSETQ. This record belongs to a study of CD8 T cells in Susac syndrome. Overall study results and limits: CD4+ repertoires of Susac syndrome patients lacked detectable clonal expansion.

Random hexamers were used to reverse transcribe an amount of about 0.5 to 1 ug RNA. TCRdb processed the immunoSEQ multiplex PCR reads anew with MiXCR; each CDR3 protein has one entry. This sample has roughly 250,000 distinct CDR3 sequences, with roughly 95% found just once. The origin of this receptor is a human donor with Susac syndrome. Sequenced: CD4+ T cells from PBMCs. The chain carries TRBV5-1 and TRBJ2-6; D unresolved. CDR3 nucleotides: TGCGCCAGCAGCTTGGCTCCCCACCCCGGGGCCAACGTCCTGACTTTC. Translation gives CASSLAPHPGANVLTF.